What follows are 26 T cell receptor beta chains derived from one specimen sequenced in a study of blood T cell repertoires in COVID-19. Sequenced by immunoSEQ multiplex PCR; TCRdb stores in-frame clones only, minus some. This sample has under 60,000 clones, with around 87% found just once. Sequenced sample: peripheral blood. The receptors derive from a woman aged 55-69 years with COVID-19, enrolled during active disease.

The chain employs TRBV4-1 and TRBJ2-7; D is perhaps TRBD2 (6 bases). Looked up from germline, CDR1 is MGHRA and CDR2 is YSYEKL. Trimming took off 4 bases at V and 1 base at J, with 8 bases between the two ends. The CDR3 sequence is 13 residues long. CDR3 loop: CASSRDFSYEQYF. The CDR3 bases are TGCGCCAGCAGCCGGGACTTTTCCTACGAGCAGTACTTC.

J is TRBJ1-1 and V is TRBV15, with D hard to call. V was clipped by 6 bases and J by 0 bases, with 11 bases between them. Germline V lookup: CDR1 LNHNV, CDR2 YYDKDF (reference sequence). This CDR3 has 14 amino acids. The CDR3 loop is CATRYRSMNTEAFF. CDR3 sequence (DNA): TGTGCCACCAGATACAGATCCATGAACACTGAAGCTTTCTTT.

This clone was detected once. The rearrangement links TRBV19 to TRBJ2-5; TRBD1 aligns across 9 bases. This CDR3 region has 15 residues. The V gene end was trimmed by 4 bases and the J gene end by 5 bases; junction bases not matched to a gene: 8. The germline CDR1 and CDR2 sequences are LNHDA and SQIVND (reference sequence). CDR3 in DNA: TGTGCCAGTAGTAGAACCTCCGGGACAGGGGAGACCCAGTACTTC. Translating it yields CASSRTSGTGETQYF.

The chain recombines TRBV10-3 with TRBJ2-1, with a tentative D call TRBD2 (7 bases). The V end was cut by 2 bases, the J end by 14 bases, with 13 bases between. The CDR3 spans 12 residues. Germline V gene data show CDR1 as ENHRY and CDR2 as SYGVKD. Here the CDR3 DNA reads TGTGCCATCAGTGAGAGGGGGGGACCTAAGTTCTTC. Translated: CAISERGGPKFF.

J is TRBJ2-1 and V is TRBV7-6; possible D gene TRBD2, 6 bases. The CDR3 is 15 residues long. With 3 bases removed from V and 3 bases from J, the gap between germline ends came to 12 bases. The germline V gene encodes CDR1 SGHVS and CDR2 FNYEAQ. This chain's CDR3 is CASSFLSGVYNEQFF. The CDR3 DNA sequence: TGTGCCAGCAGCTTCTTATCGGGAGTCTACAATGAGCAGTTCTTC.

This chain uses TRBV23-1 with TRBJ2-3; tentative D call: TRBD2 (7 bases). TRBV23-1 is labeled an ORF, and its function is uncertain. The CDR3 is 16 residues long. The ends were cut back, 8 bases at V and 2 bases at J, with 20 bases in the middle. CDR3 protein: CASFRGASGDTDTQYF. Written as DNA, the CDR3 is TGCGCCAGCTTCCGGGGGGCTAGCGGAGACACAGATACGCAGTATTTT.

This rearrangement joins TRBV4-2 to TRBJ2-7; the match to TRBD2 covers 8 bases. Trimming at V came to 2 bases and at J to 3 bases, leaving 3 bases not matched to a gene. The CDR3 consists of 14 residues. In germline, CDR1 is LGHNA, CDR2 YNFKEQ. Here the CDR3 reads CASSQIAGIYEQYF. The DNA for the CDR3 is TGTGCCAGCAGCCAAATAGCGGGAATCTACGAGCAGTACTTC.

V gene TRBV7-8 combines with J gene TRBJ2-7; possible D gene TRBD1, 7 bases. CDR1 and CDR2 from the germline V gene are SGHVS and FQNEAQ. CDR3 length: 16 amino acids. The V gene lost 1 base and the J gene lost 0 bases, with 13 bases spanning the gap. CDR3 residues: CASSLDAGGHSYEQYF. CDR3 coding DNA: TGTGCCAGCAGCTTAGACGCAGGGGGGCACTCCTACGAGCAGTACTTC.

The chain carries TRBV28 and TRBJ2-1; D is perhaps TRBD2 (5 bases). CDR1 and CDR2 from the germline V gene are MDHEN and SYDVKM. This CDR3 spans 12 amino acids. V was shortened by 6 bases and J by 10 bases, with 13 bases between the two germline ends. In nucleotides, the CDR3 is TGTGCCAGCAGGGAACGAGCGGAAGAGCAGTTCTTC. Its protein product is CASRERAEEQFF.

This chain links TRBV5-1 with TRBJ1-1; the D is unclear. V lost 0 bases to trimming and J lost 6 bases, with 6 bases between them. Germline lookup yields CDR1 SGHRS and CDR2 YFSETQ. This CDR3 has 12 residues. The CDR3 reads CASSLELSEAFF. The CDR3 DNA sequence: TGCGCCAGCAGCTTGGAGCTCTCTGAAGCTTTCTTT. Full variable domain (remainder filled in from reference TRBV5-1 and TRBJ1-1): KAGVTQTPRYLIKTRGQQVTLSCSPISGHRSVSWYQQTPGQGLQFLFEYFSETQRNKGNFPGRFSGRQFSNSRSEMNVSTLELGDSALYLCASSLELSEAFFGQGTRLTVV.

V and J are TRBV27 and TRBJ2-1, with 8 bases fitting TRBD2. The CDR3 consists of 13 residues. Germline V gives CDR1 MNHEY, CDR2 SMNVEV (reference sequence). V was pared by 7 bases and J by 3 bases, with 2 bases of the junction left unmatched. The DNA for the CDR3 is TGTGCCAGCATAGCGGGGAACTACAATGAGCAGTTCTTC. It is translated as CASIAGNYNEQFF.

V gene TRBV18 combines with J gene TRBJ1-6; no firm D call. The ends were cut back, 6 bases at V and 6 bases at J, with 12 bases in the middle. The V gene's germline CDR1 is KGHSH and CDR2 LQKENI. There are 14 residues in the CDR3. In DNA form, the CDR3 reads TGTGCCAGCTCGGGGAAGGAGGGTAATTCACCCCTCCACTTT. This translates into CASSGKEGNSPLHF.

The chain links TRBV29-1 to TRBJ2-7, with D perhaps TRBD2 (6 bases). Germline assignment: CDR1 SQVTM and CDR2 ANQGSEA. Trimming shortened V by 6 bases and J by 7 bases, and 22 bases separated the two germline ends. The CDR3 has 14 amino acids. The CDR3 protein is CSVTSGLALGEQYF. Written as DNA, the CDR3 is TGCAGCGTGACCTCCGGCCTAGCGTTGGGGGAGCAGTACTTC.

This clone occurred once. The CDR3 spells CASSLTDTQYF. The CDR3 nucleotides read TGTGCCAGCAGCTTAACTGATACGCAGTATTTT. The V gene is TRBV11-1, the J gene TRBJ2-3; no firm D call. Trimming left V 2 bases short and J 6 bases short, with 3 bases between. CDR1 and CDR2 (germline): SGHAT, FQDESV (reference sequence). The CDR3 consists of 11 residues.

CDR3 region: CASSLKNTGRGAQAKNIQYF. The CDR3 coding sequence is TGCGCCAGCAGCCTCAAGAACACCGGGCGGGGGGCGCAGGCCAAAAACATTCAGTACTTC. This chain connects TRBV5-1 to TRBJ2-4; 8 bases map to TRBD2. The CDR3 spans 20 residues. The germline V gene has CDR1 SGHRS and CDR2 YFSETQ. V was clipped by 4 bases and J by 1 base; unmatched bases: 19.

This clone was seen only a few times. The chain recombines TRBV18 with TRBJ1-5, with TRBD1 identical over 7 bases. CDR3 length: 15 residues. The V and J ends lost 3 bases and 5 bases, in that order; junction bases with no gene match: 7. CDR1 and CDR2 from the germline V gene are KGHSH and LQKENI. The CDR3: CASSPAGTEYQPQHF. The DNA for the CDR3 is TGTGCCAGCTCACCTGCCGGGACAGAGTATCAGCCCCAGCATTTT.

The rearrangement uses TRBV7-9 and TRBJ1-2; TRBD1 aligns across 11 bases. V lost 1 base to trimming and J lost 4 bases; unmatched junction nucleotides: 11. The germline gives CDR1 SEHNR, CDR2 FQNEAQ (reference sequence). The CDR3 spans 18 residues. CDR3 in DNA: TGTGCCAGCAGCTTAGAGGGGACAGGGGGAGTATCGAGCTATGGCTACACCTTC. Its protein product is CASSLEGTGGVSSYGYTF.

The gene calls are TRBV30 and TRBJ2-2; D is uncertain. The germline CDR1 and CDR2 sequences are GTSNPN and SVGIG (reference sequence). The CDR3 is 12 residues long. Trimming left V 3 bases short and J 5 bases short, with 7 bases between. The CDR3: CAWSPRTGELFF. The CDR3 nucleotides are TGTGCCTGGAGCCCGCGGACCGGGGAGCTGTTTTTT.

V gene TRBV6-6 combines with J gene TRBJ1-5; TRBD1 might be the D (6 bases). V was cut by 6 bases and J by 1 base, with 16 bases left in between. Per germline, CDR1 MNHNY and CDR2 SVGAGI (reference sequence). This CDR3 region has 16 residues. DNA for the CDR3: TGTGCCAGCAGCCGCGACAGGAGCGGCAGCAATCAGCCCCAGCATTTT. Protein product: CASSRDRSGSNQPQHF.

The rearrangement joins TRBV19 to TRBJ2-4; D is possibly TRBD2 (5 bases). CDR1 LNHDA and CDR2 SQIVND come from the germline V gene (reference sequence). The CDR3 totals 15 residues. V was pared by 3 bases and J by 7 bases, with 16 bases between. CDR3 protein: CASSIFLASGNIQYF. In DNA, the CDR3 is TGTGCCAGTAGTATTTTTTTAGCGTCTGGGAACATTCAGTACTTC.

This clone was counted a few times. The chain links TRBV5-6 to TRBJ1-1, with TRBD1 matching over 8 bases. The junction had 11 bases not matched to a gene; V was cut back by 6 bases and J by 1 base. CDR1 SGHDT and CDR2 YYEEEE come from the germline V gene. The CDR3 totals 16 residues. The CDR3 nucleotides are TGTGCCAGCATTACGGACAGGGAGGGTGGGAACACTGAAGCTTTCTTT. Protein sequence: CASITDREGGNTEAFF.

This rearrangement joins TRBV7-6 to TRBJ2-2, with D possibly being TRBD1 (6 bases). CDR3 size: 16 residues. V lost 5 bases to trimming and J lost 6 bases, with 19 bases between them. Per the germline V gene, CDR1 is SGHVS and CDR2 is FNYEAQ. CDR3 amino acids: CASSGPGHVLAGELFF. The CDR3 DNA sequence: TGTGCCAGCAGCGGACCGGGACACGTTCTCGCCGGGGAGCTGTTTTTT.

CDR3 nucleotides: TGTGCCAGCAGCATGAACCGGGACATCCAAGAGACCCAGTACTTC. Encoded protein: CASSMNRDIQETQYF. This chain uses TRBV5-4 with TRBJ2-5; maybe TRBD1 (6 bases). CDR1 is SGHNT, CDR2 YYREEE, per germline (reference sequence). CDR3 length: 15 amino acids. V lost 4 bases and J 1 base, leaving 14 bases between the germline ends. Combining the CDR3 with reference TRBV5-4 and TRBJ2-5 gives the whole variable domain ETGVTQSPTHLIKTRGQQVTLRCSSQSGHNTVSWYQQALGQGPQFIFQYYREEENGRGNFPPRFSGLQFPNYSSELNVNALELDDSALYLCASSMNRDIQETQYFGPGTRLLVL.

This chain joins TRBV4-1 and TRBJ1-2; D gene ambiguous. This CDR3 has 12 amino acids. V dropped 4 bases and J dropped 7 bases, with 10 bases sitting between them. CDR1 is MGHRA, CDR2 YSYEKL, per germline. The chain's CDR3 is CASSRRVGGYTF. CDR3 nucleotide sequence: TGCGCCAGCAGCCGGAGGGTAGGTGGCTACACCTTC.

The chain combines TRBV11-2 with TRBJ2-1, with D unresolved. The CDR3 runs 14 residues. The V gene's germline CDR1 is SGHAT and CDR2 FQNNGV. Trimming shortened V by 1 base and J by 4 bases, and 8 bases separated the two germline ends. In DNA form, the CDR3 reads TGTGCCAGCAGCTTAGGATCAACATACAATGAGCAGTTCTTC. It codes for CASSLGSTYNEQFF.

This clone was detected once. The V call is TRBV5-1, the J call TRBJ2-5, with a tentative D call TRBD1 (5 bases). Per the germline V gene, CDR1 is SGHRS and CDR2 is YFSETQ. This CDR3 contains 13 residues. Trimming shortened V by 5 bases and J by 4 bases, and 12 bases separated the two germline ends. The CDR3 here is CASSPDSLETQYF. The CDR3 bases are TGCGCCAGCAGTCCTGACAGTCTAGAGACCCAGTACTTC.